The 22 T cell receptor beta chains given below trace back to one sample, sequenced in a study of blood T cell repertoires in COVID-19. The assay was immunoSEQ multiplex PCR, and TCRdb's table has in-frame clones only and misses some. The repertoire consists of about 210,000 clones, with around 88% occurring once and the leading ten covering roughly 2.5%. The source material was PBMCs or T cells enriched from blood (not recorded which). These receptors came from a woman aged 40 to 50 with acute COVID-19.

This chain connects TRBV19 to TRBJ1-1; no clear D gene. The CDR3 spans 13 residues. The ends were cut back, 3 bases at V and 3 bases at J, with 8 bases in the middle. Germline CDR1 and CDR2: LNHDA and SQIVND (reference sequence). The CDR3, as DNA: TGTGCCAGTAGTATGTGGTCGGACACTGAAGCTTTCTTT. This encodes CASSMWSDTEAFF.

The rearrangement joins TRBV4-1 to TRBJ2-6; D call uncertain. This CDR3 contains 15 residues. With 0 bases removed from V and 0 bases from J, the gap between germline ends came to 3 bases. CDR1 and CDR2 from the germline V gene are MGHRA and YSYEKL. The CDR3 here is CASSQDSSGANVLTF. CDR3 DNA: TGCGCCAGCAGCCAAGACTCCTCTGGGGCCAACGTCCTGACTTTC.

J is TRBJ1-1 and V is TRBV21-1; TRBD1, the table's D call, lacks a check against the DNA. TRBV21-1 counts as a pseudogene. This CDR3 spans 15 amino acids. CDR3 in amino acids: CASSPRDNMNTEAFF. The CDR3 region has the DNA TGTGCCAGCAGCCCTAGGGACAATATGAACACTGAAGCTTTCTTT.

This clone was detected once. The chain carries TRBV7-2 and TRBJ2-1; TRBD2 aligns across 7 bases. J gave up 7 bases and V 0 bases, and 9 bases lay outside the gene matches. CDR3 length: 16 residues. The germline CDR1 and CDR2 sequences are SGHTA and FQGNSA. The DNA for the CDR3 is TGTGCCAGCAGCTTAGCGTGGGAGGGGACGGGGAATGAGCAGTTCTTC. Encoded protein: CASSLAWEGTGNEQFF.

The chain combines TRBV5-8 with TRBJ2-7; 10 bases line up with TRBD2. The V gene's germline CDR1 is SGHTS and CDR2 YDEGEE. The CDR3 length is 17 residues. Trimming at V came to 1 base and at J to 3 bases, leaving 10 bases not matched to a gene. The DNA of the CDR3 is TGTGCCAGCAGCTTGAGGTCTAGCGGGAGTTATTACTACGAGCAGTACGTC. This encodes CASSLRSSGSYYYEQYV.

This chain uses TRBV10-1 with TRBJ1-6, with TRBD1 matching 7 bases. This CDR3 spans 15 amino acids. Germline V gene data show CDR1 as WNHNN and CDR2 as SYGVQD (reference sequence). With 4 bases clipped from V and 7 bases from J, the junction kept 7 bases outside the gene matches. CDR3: CASSAGTAKNSPLHF. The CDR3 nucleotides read TGCGCCAGCAGTGCCGGGACAGCGAAAAATTCACCCCTCCACTTT.

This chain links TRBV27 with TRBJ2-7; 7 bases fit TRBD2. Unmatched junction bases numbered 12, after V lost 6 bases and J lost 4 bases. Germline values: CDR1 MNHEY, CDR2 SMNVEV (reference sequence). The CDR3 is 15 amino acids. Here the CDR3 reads CASRPKAGLMYEQYV. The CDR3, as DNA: TGTGCCAGCAGACCAAAAGCGGGATTAATGTACGAGCAGTACGTC.

CDR3 sequence reads: CASSPLSSGSGWELFF. CDR3 coding DNA: TGTGCCAGCAGTCCCTTGTCTAGCGGGAGTGGCTGGGAGCTGTTTTTT. V usage is TRBV27 and J usage is TRBJ2-2, with 10 bases that match TRBD2. V dropped 5 bases and J dropped 9; count of bases not matched to a gene: 12. Germline-derived CDR1 and CDR2 are MNHEY and SMNVEV (reference sequence). This CDR3 comprises 16 residues.

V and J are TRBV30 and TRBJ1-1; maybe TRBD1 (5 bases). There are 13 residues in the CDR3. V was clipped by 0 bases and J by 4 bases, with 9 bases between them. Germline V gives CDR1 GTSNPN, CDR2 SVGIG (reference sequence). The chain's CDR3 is CAWSVGGGTEAFF. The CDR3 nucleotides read TGTGCCTGGAGTGTGGGGGGTGGCACTGAAGCTTTCTTT.

CDR3 in DNA: TGCGCCAGCAGCCAAGATTTGGGCAGGGGTGGCTACACCTTC. It specifies CASSQDLGRGGYTF. V is TRBV4-3 and J is TRBJ1-2; possible D gene TRBD1, 6 bases. The CDR3 covers 14 residues. Germline values: CDR1 LGHNA, CDR2 YSLEER. The V gene lost 0 bases and the J gene lost 7 bases, with 12 bases spanning the gap.

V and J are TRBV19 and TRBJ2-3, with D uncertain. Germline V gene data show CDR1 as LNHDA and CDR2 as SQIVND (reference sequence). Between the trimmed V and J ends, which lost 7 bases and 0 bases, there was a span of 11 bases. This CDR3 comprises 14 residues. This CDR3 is CASNGGYSTDTQYF. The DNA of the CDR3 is TGTGCCAGTAACGGCGGCTATAGCACAGATACGCAGTATTTT.

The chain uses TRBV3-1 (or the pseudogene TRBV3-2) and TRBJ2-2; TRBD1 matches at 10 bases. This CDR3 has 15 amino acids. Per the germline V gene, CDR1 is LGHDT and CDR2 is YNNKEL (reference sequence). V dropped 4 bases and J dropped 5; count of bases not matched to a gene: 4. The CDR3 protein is CASSRDRGRTGELFF. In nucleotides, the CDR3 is TGTGCCAGCAGCCGAGACAGGGGGCGGACCGGGGAGCTGTTTTTT.

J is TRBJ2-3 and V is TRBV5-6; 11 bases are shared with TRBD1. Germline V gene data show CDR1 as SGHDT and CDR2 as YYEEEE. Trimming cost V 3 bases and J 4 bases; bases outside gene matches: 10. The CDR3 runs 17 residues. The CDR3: CASSSLVPGQGADTQYF. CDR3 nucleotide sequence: TGTGCCAGCAGCTCTCTCGTTCCGGGACAGGGGGCAGATACGCAGTATTTT. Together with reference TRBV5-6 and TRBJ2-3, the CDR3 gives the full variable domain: DAGVTQSPTHLIKTRGQQVTLRCSPKSGHDTVSWYQQALGQGPQFIFQYYEEEERQRGNFPDRFSGHQFPNYSSELNVNALLLGDSALYLCASSSLVPGQGADTQYFGPGTRLTVL.

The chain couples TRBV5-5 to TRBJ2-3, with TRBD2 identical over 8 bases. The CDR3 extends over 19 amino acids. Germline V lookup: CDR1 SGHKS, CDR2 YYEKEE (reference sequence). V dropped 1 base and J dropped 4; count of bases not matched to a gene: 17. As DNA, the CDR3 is TGTGCCAGCAGCTTGAACCTCCCGGGTTGGACGGGAGGGTCAGATACGCAGTATTTT. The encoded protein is CASSLNLPGWTGGSDTQYF. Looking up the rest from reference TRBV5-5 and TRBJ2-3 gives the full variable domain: DAGVTQSPTHLIKTRGQQVTLRCSPISGHKSVSWYQQVLGQGPQFIFQYYEKEERGRGNFPDRFSARQFPNYSSELNVNALLLGDSALYLCASSLNLPGWTGGSDTQYFGPGTRLTVL.

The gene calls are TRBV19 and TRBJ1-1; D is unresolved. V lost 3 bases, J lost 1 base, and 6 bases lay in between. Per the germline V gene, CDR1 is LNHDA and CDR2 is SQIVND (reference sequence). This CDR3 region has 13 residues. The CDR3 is CASSIWQNTEAFF. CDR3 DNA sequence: TGTGCCAGTAGTATTTGGCAGAACACTGAAGCTTTCTTT.

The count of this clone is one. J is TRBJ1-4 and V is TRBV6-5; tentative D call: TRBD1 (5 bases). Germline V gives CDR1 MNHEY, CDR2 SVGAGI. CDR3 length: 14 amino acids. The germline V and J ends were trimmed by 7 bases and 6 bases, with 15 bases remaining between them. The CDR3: CASKEGWGHEKLFF. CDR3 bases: TGTGCCAGCAAGGAGGGTTGGGGCCATGAAAAACTGTTTTTT.

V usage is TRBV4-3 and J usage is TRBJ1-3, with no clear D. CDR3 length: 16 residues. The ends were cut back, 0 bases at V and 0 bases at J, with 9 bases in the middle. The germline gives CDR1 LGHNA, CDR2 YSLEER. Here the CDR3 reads CASSQDAGLSGNTIYF. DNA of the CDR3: TGCGCCAGCAGCCAAGATGCAGGACTCTCTGGAAACACCATATATTTT.

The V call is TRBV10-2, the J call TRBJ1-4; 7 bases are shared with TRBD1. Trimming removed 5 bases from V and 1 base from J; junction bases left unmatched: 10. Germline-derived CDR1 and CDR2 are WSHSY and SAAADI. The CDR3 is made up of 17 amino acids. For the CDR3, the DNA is TGCGCCAGCAGTTCAATTCCACAGGGGAGAACTAATGAAAAACTGTTTTTT. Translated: CASSSIPQGRTNEKLFF.

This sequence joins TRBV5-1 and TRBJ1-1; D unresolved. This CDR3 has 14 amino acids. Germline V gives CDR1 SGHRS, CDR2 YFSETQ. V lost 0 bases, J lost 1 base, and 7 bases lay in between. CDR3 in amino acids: CASSLVTPNTEAFF. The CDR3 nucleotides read TGCGCCAGCAGCTTGGTAACACCGAACACTGAAGCTTTCTTT.

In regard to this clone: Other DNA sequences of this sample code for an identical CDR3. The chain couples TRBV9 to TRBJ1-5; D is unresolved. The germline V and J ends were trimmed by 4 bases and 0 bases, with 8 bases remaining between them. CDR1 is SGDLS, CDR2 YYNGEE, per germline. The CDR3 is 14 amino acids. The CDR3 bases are TGTGCCAGCAGCTCTACCGATAGCAATCAGCCCCAGCATTTT. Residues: CASSSTDSNQPQHF.

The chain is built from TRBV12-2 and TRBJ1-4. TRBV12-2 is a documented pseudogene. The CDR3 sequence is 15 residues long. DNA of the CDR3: TGTGCAAGTCGCTCCCGACCGAGGATTAATGAAAAACTGTTTTTT. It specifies CASRSRPRINEKLFF.

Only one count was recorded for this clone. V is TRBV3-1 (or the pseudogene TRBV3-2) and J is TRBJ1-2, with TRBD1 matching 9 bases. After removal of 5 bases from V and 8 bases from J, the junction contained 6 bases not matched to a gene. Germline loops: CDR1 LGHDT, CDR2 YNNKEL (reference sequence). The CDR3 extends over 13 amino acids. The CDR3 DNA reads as TGTGCCAGCAGCTTCTCGGGACAGGGCGGCTACACCTTC. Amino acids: CASSFSGQGGYTF.